A single count supports the clone carrying this TCR beta chain. This entry is derived from a study of cytomegalovirus exposure and HLA in healthy donors. Primers for the PCR totalled 60 Vbeta and 13 Jbeta. The protocol was immunoSEQ multiplex PCR, while the TCRdb copy is restricted to in-frame clones and leaves out a portion. The profile shows 150,000 to 200,000 clones, around 78% of them singletons. Losses at the gene ends were 4 bases for V and 0 bases for J; bases not matched to a gene: 3. CDR1 and CDR2 (germline): SNHLY, FYNNEI. The CDR3 has 14 residues. The chain combines TRBV2 with TRBJ2-7, with 7 nucleotides matching TRBD1. The sample was PBMCs. The clonotype comes from a woman in her thirties in good health and CMV-seropositive. This chain's CDR3 is CASSGQGFSYEQYF. CDR3 coding DNA: TGTGCCAGCAGTGGACAGGGATTCTCCTACGAGCAGTACTTC.